The text below deals with one T cell receptor (beta chain). The sample originates from a study of blood T cell repertoires in COVID-19. About the study: Researchers got acute and convalescent COVID-19 samples from the United States, Italy and Spain. Sample material is recorded as cDNA or gDNA derived from T cells, B-cell-depleted T cells, or PBMCs.

The germline V gene has CDR1 MNHEY and CDR2 SMNVEV (reference sequence). Trimming took off 3 bases at V and 0 bases at J, with 13 bases between the two ends. This CDR3 region has 16 residues. In the original analysis: Researchers report that nucleated cell counts were estimated from reference gene primer amplification. Assay used: immunoSEQ multiplex PCR; TCRdb lists only in-frame clones, some missing. From that table come the V and J calls and clone size; the DNA was used to work out D and trimming. The top ten hold around 10% of the sample, which has about 97,000 clones, just under 85% seen once. V is TRBV27 and J is TRBJ2-3; weak D call: TRBD1 (5 bases). The clonotype originates from a man aged 40-55 years with active or convalescent COVID-19. What was sequenced was peripheral blood. In DNA, the CDR3 is TGTGCCAGCAGTTTTTTGGACACCACTAGCACAGATACGCAGTATTTT. Translation gives CASSFLDTTSTDTQYF.